Following are 10 T cell receptor beta chains from one sample sequenced in a study of Graves' ophthalmopathy and Graves' hyperthyroidism. RNA transcripts served as template for amplifying TCR beta CDR3 sequences. Second-round multiplex PCR followed a first-round RT-PCR using HTBI primers. Each CDR3 protein is one row after TCRdb ran MiXCR on the multiplex PCR reads. Found here are 600,000 to 700,000 distinct CDR3 sequences, about 40% of them singletons; the top ten hold 2.5% to 3.5%. Sequencing was done on a sample of peripheral blood. Source of these receptors: an adult man with Graves' ophthalmopathy.

This clonotype was seen only a few times. One end of the junction is discordant with germline, which a read error may explain. This rearrangement joins TRBV25-1 to TRBJ1-5; 10 nucleotides align to TRBD1. The germline V gene has CDR1 MGHDK and CDR2 SYGVNS. This CDR3 spans 18 amino acids. The CDR3 protein is CACSAGTGALYSNQPQHF. The DNA for the CDR3 is TGTGCCTGCAGTGCTGGGACAGGGGCCCTTTATAGCAATCAGCCCCAGCATTTT.

J is TRBJ1-2 and V is TRBV12-3 or TRBV12-4; 10 bases fit TRBD1. The CDR3 sequence is 14 residues long. With 6 bases clipped from V and 1 base from J, the junction kept 2 bases outside the gene matches. CDR3 loop: CASRRDRGNYGYTF. In nucleotides, the CDR3 is TGTGCCAGCAGACGGGACAGGGGTAACTATGGCTACACCTTC.

This clonotype came up a few times. The rearrangement links TRBV4-3 to TRBJ1-2; unclear D gene. V was clipped by 1 base and J by 3 bases, with 12 bases between them. CDR1 is LGHNA and CDR2 is YSLEER in the germline V gene. This CDR3 is built from 15 residues. DNA of the CDR3: TGCGCCAGCAGCCAAGTTCCCACAGCTGACTATGGCTACACCTTC. Encoded protein: CASSQVPTADYGYTF.

Only a few counts were recorded for this clonotype. CDR3 sequence (DNA): TGTGCCAGCAGCCAAGTTATTGTGGGCGACGAGCAGTACTTC. Translation gives CASSQVIVGDEQYF. The gene calls are TRBV3-1 and TRBJ2-7; D is uncertain. The germline CDR1 and CDR2 sequences are LGHDT and YNNKEL (reference sequence). The CDR3 is 14 residues long. Trimming took off 1 base at V and 5 bases at J, with 12 bases between the two ends.

The chain uses TRBV2 and TRBJ2-2; perhaps TRBD2 as D (5 bases). Deletions cut 4 bases from V and 5 bases from J, with 8 bases between. This CDR3 region has 13 residues. Germline assignment: CDR1 SNHLY and CDR2 FYNNEI. The CDR3 sequence: CASSVGETGELFF. For the CDR3, the DNA is TGTGCCAGCAGTGTCGGGGAAACCGGGGAGCTGTTTTTT.

On this clonotype itself: This may be a read error, as it is one base from a much larger clone. The chain's CDR3 is CASSGTGRGYGQYF. For the CDR3, the DNA is TGTGCCAGCAGTGGGACAGGGAGGGGCTACGGGCAGTACTTC. The chain employs TRBV24-1 and TRBJ2-7; 9 nucleotides align to TRBD1. The CDR3 is made up of 14 amino acids. Germline assignment: CDR1 KGHDR and CDR2 SFDVKD.

This clonotype came up many times. V and J are TRBV2 and TRBJ2-5; no clear D. Per the germline V gene, CDR1 is SNHLY and CDR2 is FYNNEI. The CDR3 consists of 14 residues. V gave up 2 bases and J gave up 7 bases, with 14 bases separating them. CDR3 sequence (DNA): TGTGCCAGCAGTGAAAAAGCTTTCTCTGGGACCCAGTACTTC. Protein sequence: CASSEKAFSGTQYF.

V and J are TRBV29-1 and TRBJ1-1; 10 nucleotides line up with TRBD1. The V gene end was trimmed by 6 bases and the J gene end by 4 bases; junction bases not matched to a gene: 5. There are 13 residues in the CDR3. Germline-derived CDR1 and CDR2 are SQVTM and ANQGSEA. In nucleotides, the CDR3 is TGCAGCGTCCGGGACAGGGGTAGCACTGAAGCTTTCTTT. It specifies CSVRDRGSTEAFF.

This clonotype was picked up many times. The V call is TRBV9, the J call TRBJ1-5; TRBD1 might be the D (5 bases). Trimming removed 3 bases from V and 3 bases from J, with 7 bases in between. The CDR3 is made up of 13 amino acids. Germline loops: CDR1 SGDLS, CDR2 YYNGEE. The CDR3 reads CASSAGLNQPQHF. The CDR3 DNA reads as TGTGCCAGCAGCGCGGGACTCAATCAGCCCCAGCATTTT.

A few counts support this clonotype. The V and J genes are TRBV13 and TRBJ1-2, with D perhaps matching TRBD1 (6 bases). This CDR3 comprises 15 residues. Germline lookup yields CDR1 PRHDT and CDR2 FYEKMQ (reference sequence). Trimming cost V 9 bases and J 3 bases, with 20 bases left between them. CDR3 sequence reads: CASSMGQPRDYGYTF. The CDR3 DNA reads as TGTGCCAGTAGTATGGGACAACCGAGGGACTATGGCTACACCTTC.